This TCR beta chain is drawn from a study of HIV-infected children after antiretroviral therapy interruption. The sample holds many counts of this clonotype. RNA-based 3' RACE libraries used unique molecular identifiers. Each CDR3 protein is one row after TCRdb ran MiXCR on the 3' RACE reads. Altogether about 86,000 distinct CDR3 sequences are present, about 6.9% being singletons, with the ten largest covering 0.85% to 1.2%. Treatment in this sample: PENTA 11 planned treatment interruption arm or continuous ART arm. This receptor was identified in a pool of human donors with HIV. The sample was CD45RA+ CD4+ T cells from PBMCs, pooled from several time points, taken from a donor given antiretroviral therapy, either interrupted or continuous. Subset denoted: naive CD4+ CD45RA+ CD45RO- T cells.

The CDR3 sequence: CSAGVSGGKETQYF. CDR3 coding DNA: TGCAGCGCCGGGGTTAGCGGGGGGAAAGAGACCCAGTACTTC. The J gene is TRBJ2-5, the V gene TRBV29-1; 10 positions match TRBD2. The CDR3 has 14 amino acids. Germline CDR1 SQVTM, CDR2 ANQGSEA. With V trimmed by 7 bases and J by 3 bases, 8 bases remained unmatched.